This TCR beta chain comes out of a study of T cells in Graves' hyperthyroidism and ophthalmopathy. Study results and caveats: Onset of ophthalmopathy came a median approximately 6.9 months after the model predicted it. Most thyroid-expanded clonotypes above 0.001 were also found in blood.

This CDR3 comprises 15 residues. J gave up 3 bases and V 2 bases, and 6 bases lay outside the gene matches. Germline CDR1 SGHDN, CDR2 FVKESK. In this sample, this clonotype turned up many times. As yet, its antigen is unknown. Pregnant or lactating patients were excluded, as were those with uncontrolled infection or other autoimmune disease. Fresh peripheral blood, 10 ml, was the source of the PBMCs. TCR beta CDR3 region amplification was performed from RNA transcripts. When the TCR CDR3 underwent first-round RT-PCR, the HTBI primer set was used. TCRdb reprocessed the multiplex PCR reads with MiXCR, giving one entry per CDR3 protein. The table lists about 600,000 distinct CDR3 sequences, approximately 15% of them singletons.

The sequence was obtained from a woman between 18 and 30 years old with Graves' ophthalmopathy. The chain carries TRBV14 and TRBJ2-7; TRBD2 agrees at 8 bases. The sequencing sample was made of blood. The chain's CDR3 is CASSQTSGIIYEQYF. CDR3 in DNA: TGTGCCAGCAGCCAAACTAGCGGTATAATCTACGAGCAGTACTTC. Based on the CDR3 plus reference TRBV14 and TRBJ2-7, the full variable domain is EAGVTQFPSHSVIEKGQTVTLRCDPISGHDNLYWYRRVMGKEIKFLLHFVKESKQDESGMPNNRFLAERTGGTYSTLKVQPAELEDSGVYFCASSQTSGIIYEQYFGPGTRLTVT.